A single sample is the source of the 13 T cell receptor beta chains below, sequenced in a study of blood T cell repertoires in COVID-19. Sequenced by immunoSEQ multiplex PCR; TCRdb stores in-frame clones only, minus some. The table records 200,000 to 250,000 clones, about 85% of them present only once. The sample comprised peripheral blood. The receptors were sampled from a middle-aged man with acute or convalescent COVID-19.

The genes are TRBV28 and TRBJ2-7; a possible D gene is TRBD2 (6 bases). V gave up 2 bases and J gave up 5 bases, with 13 bases separating them. This CDR3 is built from 14 residues. Germline CDR1 and CDR2: MDHEN and SYDVKM. CDR3 amino acids: CASSLGGTPNEQYF. The CDR3 DNA reads as TGTGCCAGCAGTTTAGGAGGGACCCCTAACGAGCAGTACTTC.

The chain combines TRBV11-2 with TRBJ2-1; perhaps TRBD1 as D (6 bases). The CDR3 sequence is 14 residues long. Trimming pared 8 bases from V and 5 bases from J, leaving 16 bases between. The germline V gene encodes CDR1 SGHAT and CDR2 FQNNGV. CDR3: CASGGYRVNNEQFF. CDR3 DNA: TGTGCCAGCGGAGGTTACAGGGTCAACAATGAGCAGTTCTTC.

The CDR3 is CASTDQGEGSYTF. Here the CDR3 DNA reads TGTGCCAGCACCGACCAGGGGGAAGGAAGCTACACCTTC. The rearrangement joins TRBV6-5 to TRBJ1-2; TRBD1 matches 7 bases. Germline V gives CDR1 MNHEY, CDR2 SVGAGI. The CDR3 length is 13 residues. Trimming cost V 7 bases and J 9 bases; bases outside gene matches: 11.

The gene calls are TRBV4-1 and TRBJ2-7; possible D gene TRBD1, 6 bases. Between the trimmed V and J ends, which lost 4 bases and 4 bases, there was a span of 11 bases. The CDR3 has 13 residues. The germline V gene has CDR1 MGHRA and CDR2 YSYEKL. The CDR3 protein is CASSRTVDYEQYF. As DNA, the CDR3 is TGCGCCAGCAGCCGGACAGTGGATTACGAGCAGTACTTC.

The chain carries TRBV27 and TRBJ2-7; D not certain. In germline, CDR1 is MNHEY, CDR2 SMNVEV (reference sequence). V shed 6 bases and J shed 1 base, with 10 bases lying between them. This CDR3 is built from 13 residues. The CDR3, as DNA: TGTGCCAGCAGGTATGGCGGATCCTACGAGCAGTACTTC. This translates into CASRYGGSYEQYF.

As DNA, the CDR3 is TGTGCCAGCAGCTTACGGGGTCCCACCTACGAGCAGTACTTC. Its protein is CASSLRGPTYEQYF. The J gene is TRBJ2-7, the V gene TRBV7-6; a possible D gene is TRBD2 (5 bases). The germline V gene encodes CDR1 SGHVS and CDR2 FNYEAQ. V gave up 2 bases and J gave up 2 bases, with 10 bases separating them. The CDR3 is 14 amino acids.

The rearrangement joins TRBV6-2 or TRBV6-3 to TRBJ2-2; TRBD2 is a possible D gene (5 bases). There are 17 residues in the CDR3. CDR1 and CDR2 from the germline V gene are MNHEY and SVGEGT. Trimming removed 6 bases at V and 1 base at J, with 18 bases between. The CDR3 DNA follows: TGTGCCAGCAGCGATGGACTTTTTGGGATGAACACCGGGGAGCTGTTTTTT. This sequence encodes CASSDGLFGMNTGELFF.

The chain couples TRBV7-7 to TRBJ2-3; D is unresolved. The CDR3 spans 14 residues. Per germline, CDR1 SSHAT and CDR2 FNYEAQ (reference sequence). V lost 4 bases and J lost 5, with 13 bases in between. The chain's CDR3 is CASSSLLTGDTQYF. As DNA, the CDR3 is TGTGCCAGCAGCTCCCTCCTTACGGGAGATACGCAGTATTTT.

The table lists this clone with a count of one. CDR3 nucleotides: TGTGCCAGTAGCCGAAAAGGACAGCTGAACACTGAAGCTTTCTTT. Translating it yields CASSRKGQLNTEAFF. This sequence joins TRBV19 and TRBJ1-1, with TRBD1 as a possible D gene (6 bases). V shed 6 bases and J shed 0 bases, with 14 bases lying between them. Germline assignment: CDR1 LNHDA and CDR2 SQIVND (reference sequence). The CDR3 runs 15 residues.

The rearrangement joins TRBV3-1 (or the pseudogene TRBV3-2) to TRBJ2-3; 10 positions match TRBD1. The CDR3 totals 16 residues. V dropped 3 bases and J dropped 4; count of bases not matched to a gene: 7. Germline CDR1 reads LGHDT; CDR2 reads YNNKEL (reference sequence). CDR3 in amino acids: CASSHPDRGQADTQYF. The DNA of the CDR3 is TGTGCCAGCAGCCATCCAGACAGGGGGCAGGCAGATACGCAGTATTTT.

The genes are TRBV28 and TRBJ1-1, with TRBD1 matching 7 bases. Germline CDR1 MDHEN, CDR2 SYDVKM. The CDR3 spans 15 residues. The V and J ends lost 5 bases and 1 base, in that order; junction bases with no gene match: 7. CDR3 DNA: TGTGCCAGCAGTGCAAACAGGGGAGCGAACACTGAAGCTTTCTTT. Its protein product is CASSANRGANTEAFF.

The V gene is TRBV7-9, the J gene TRBJ2-7; the D is unclear. The CDR3 runs 11 residues. The germline CDR1 and CDR2 sequences are SEHNR and FQNEAQ (reference sequence). V was cut by 5 bases and J by 3 bases, with 5 bases left in between. Here the CDR3 DNA reads TGTGCCAGCAGCCCAAACTACGAGCAGTACTTC. This encodes CASSPNYEQYF.

For the CDR3, the DNA is TGTGCCAGCAGTTACAGGACAGTCAACACTGAAGCTTTCTTT. Protein product: CASSYRTVNTEAFF. This rearrangement joins TRBV6-2 or TRBV6-3 to TRBJ1-1; the D gene is possibly TRBD1 (6 bases). There are 14 residues in the CDR3. V was cut by 2 bases and J by 2 bases, with 9 bases left in between. Germline V gene sequence: CDR1 MNHEY, CDR2 SVGEGT.